This T cell receptor beta chain stems from a study of OX40 agonist ivuxolimab in advanced cancers. The wider study: Patients were treated with ivuxolimab, an agonistic anti-OX40 (CD134) antibody.

The V gene's germline CDR1 is SQVTM and CDR2 ANQGSEA. The ends were cut back, 3 bases at V and 4 bases at J, with 13 bases in the middle. CDR3 length: 14 residues. This table comes from immunoSEQ multiplex PCR, and its TCRdb copy is limited to in-frame clones, with some not included. In the table there are 55,000 to 70,000 clones, about 90% of which are singletons. Patients were ineligible given autoimmune disease history or systemic immunosuppression. The rearrangement uses TRBV29-1 and TRBJ2-1; possibly TRBD1 for D (5 bases). This clonotype was obtained from an adult with an advanced solid tumor such as melanoma, head and neck, liver or kidney cancer. The source was CD4+ or CD8+ T cells sorted from blood, collected in a trial of the OX40 agonist ivuxolimab. For the CDR3, the DNA is TGCAGCGTTGAGGCAGGGTTTACTTACAATGAGCAGTTCTTC. Protein product: CSVEAGFTYNEQFF.